The TCR beta chain described here comes from a study of identifying expanded T cells in peripheral blood. Points on this clone: Its antigen is currently unknown.

The study, taken as a whole, reports: Across healthy donors, higher total template counts meant significantly greater roughly 2-week count variance. Differentially abundant clones: roughly 1.2 between replicates, 15 to 17 at two to three weeks, 19 to 20 at four.

Profiling relied on immunoSEQ multiplex PCR, and the TCRdb table lists in-frame clones only, not all of them. The table lists over 90,000 clones, approximately 86% of them singletons. The CDR3 totals 15 residues. Germline assignment: CDR1 SGHNT and CDR2 YYREEE (reference sequence). Trimming cost V 5 bases and J 0 bases; bases outside gene matches: 4. Healthy donors had no documented immune events, such as infections, while sampled. The clonotype comes from a person aged 18 to 75 in good health. What was sequenced was blood. The chain couples TRBV5-4 to TRBJ2-2, with 7 positions matching TRBD1. The CDR3 sequence is CASRSGTANTGELFF. As DNA, the CDR3 is TGTGCCAGCAGATCCGGGACAGCGAACACCGGGGAGCTGTTTTTT.